The clone carrying this T cell receptor (beta chain) was counted only a few times. Its antigen is still unknown. Investigators reverse transcribed all isolated RNA, so they sequenced expressed TCRB transcripts. Some clones are missing from TCRdb's copy, which holds only in-frame ones; the method was immunoSEQ multiplex PCR. The table lists approximately 160,000 clones, 7% to 10% of them singletons. The source of the sample is a study of beta chain features in type 1 diabetes. Study-level findings and limits: There was a possibility that cDNA sequencing over-represented cells with high TCR expression. A closer apparent resemblance between naive, central memory and Treg TCRB repertoires was seen in patients than in healthy donors. There was a moderate but significant shortening of TCRB CDR3s in all four CD4+ subsets of Type 1 diabetes patients. The VDJ junctions of type 1 diabetes patients carried fewer insertions and more deletions.

CDR3 length: 14 residues. The V and J ends lost 5 bases and 2 bases respectively, with 12 bases between them. CDR1 is PRHDT and CDR2 is FYEKMQ in the germline V gene (reference sequence). This TCR came from a woman younger than 30 in good health. Sequencing was carried out using central memory CD4+ T cells from blood. The chain links TRBV13 to TRBJ1-2, with D hard to call. The CDR3 nucleotides read TGTGCCAGCAGCAGATTGGGAGAGAACTATGGCTACACCTTC. Amino acid sequence: CASSRLGENYGYTF.